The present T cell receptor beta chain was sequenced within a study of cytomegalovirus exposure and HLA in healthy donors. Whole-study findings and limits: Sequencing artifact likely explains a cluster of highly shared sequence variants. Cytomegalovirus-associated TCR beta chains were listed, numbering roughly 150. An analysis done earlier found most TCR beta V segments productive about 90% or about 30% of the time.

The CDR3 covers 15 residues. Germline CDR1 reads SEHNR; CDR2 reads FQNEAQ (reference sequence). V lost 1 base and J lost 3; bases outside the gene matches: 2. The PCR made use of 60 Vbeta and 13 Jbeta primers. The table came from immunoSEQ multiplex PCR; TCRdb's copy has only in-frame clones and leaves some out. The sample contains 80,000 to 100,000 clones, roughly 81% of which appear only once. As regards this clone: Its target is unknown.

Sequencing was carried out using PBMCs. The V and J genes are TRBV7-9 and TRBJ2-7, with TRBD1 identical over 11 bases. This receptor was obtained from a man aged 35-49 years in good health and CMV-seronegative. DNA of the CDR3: TGTGCCAGCAGCTTAGGGACAGGGGGCCGCTACGAGCAGTACTTC. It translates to CASSLGTGGRYEQYF.